This TCR beta chain was recorded in a study of blood T cell repertoires in COVID-19. The CDR3 contains 15 residues. Looked up from germline, CDR1 is LNHDA and CDR2 is SQIVND (reference sequence). The V gene end was trimmed by 7 bases and the J gene end by 4 bases; junction bases not matched to a gene: 12. Libraries were prepared by immunoSEQ multiplex PCR; TCRdb keeps only in-frame clonotypes and omits some of them. Here the sample spans a few hundred thousand clones, around nine tenths being singletons. V gene TRBV19 combines with J gene TRBJ2-5; 7 bases match TRBD2. This TCR was sampled from a human donor in a cohort sampled during active COVID-19. Sequencing was done on a sample of peripheral blood. The CDR3 loop is CASTLGAGDVETQYF. The CDR3 nucleotides are TGTGCCAGTACCCTAGGCGCGGGAGACGTAGAGACCCAGTACTTC.